The 22 T cell receptor beta chains in this list originate from one sample, sequenced in a study of blood T cell repertoires in COVID-19. The assay was immunoSEQ multiplex PCR, and TCRdb's table has in-frame clones only and misses some. This sample has some 300,000 clones, with more than 70% found just once. The specimen sequenced was PBMCs or T cells enriched from blood (not recorded which). These receptors were taken from an older woman in a cohort exposed to, infected with or recovered from COVID-19 (not recorded which).

This chain links TRBV2 with TRBJ2-7; 7 bases fit TRBD2. This CDR3 spans 14 amino acids. CDR1 and CDR2 from the germline V gene are SNHLY and FYNNEI. After removal of 6 bases from V and 0 bases from J, the junction contained 5 bases not matched to a gene. CDR3 amino acids: CASSRDYSSYEQYF. As DNA, the CDR3 is TGTGCCAGCAGCAGGGACTACAGCTCCTACGAGCAGTACTTC.

CDR3 DNA sequence: TGTGCCAGCAGCTTAGCTGGGCGGGAGGCGTACTTC. Amino acid sequence: CASSLAGREAYF. The chain uses TRBV7-6 and TRBJ2-7; 8 bases are a match to TRBD2. Germline CDR1 SGHVS, CDR2 FNYEAQ. The CDR3 runs to 12 residues. J was trimmed by 12 bases and V by 0 bases; bases with no gene match: 4.

This clone was recorded only once. The V gene is TRBV19, the J gene TRBJ2-7; D gene ambiguous. This CDR3 is 13 amino acids long. Deletions cut 3 bases from V and 1 base from J, with 7 bases between. Germline V gene sequence: CDR1 LNHDA, CDR2 SQIVND (reference sequence). This chain's CDR3 is CASSMGLSYEQYF. The CDR3 DNA reads TGTGCCAGTAGTATGGGCTTGTCCTACGAGCAGTACTTC.

The chain employs TRBV9 and TRBJ1-1; 9 bases agree with TRBD1. V shed 3 bases and J 5 bases; nucleotides not matched to a gene: 8. Germline CDR1 and CDR2: SGDLS and YYNGEE. The CDR3 is 15 amino acids. CDR3: CASSDRGTGWTEAFF. As DNA, the CDR3 is TGTGCCAGCAGCGACCGTGGGACAGGGTGGACTGAAGCTTTCTTT. The full variable domain, its missing parts supplied by reference TRBV9 and TRBJ1-1, is DSGVTQTPKHLITATGQRVTLRCSPRSGDLSVYWYQQSLDQGLQFLIQYYNGEERAKGNILERFSAQQFPDLHSELNLSSLELGDSALYFCASSDRGTGWTEAFFGQGTRLTVV.

The rearrangement joins TRBV3-1 (or the pseudogene TRBV3-2) to TRBJ1-2, with TRBD1 identical over 7 bases. V gave up 4 bases and J gave up 7 bases; unmatched junction bases: 6. The germline V gene has CDR1 LGHDT and CDR2 YNNKEL (reference sequence). CDR3 length: 13 amino acids. This CDR3 reads CASSLDRVRGYTF. In nucleotides, the CDR3 is TGTGCCAGCAGCCTAGACAGGGTTCGTGGCTACACCTTC.

The chain couples TRBV28 to TRBJ2-7; D not certain. Germline V gives CDR1 MDHEN, CDR2 SYDVKM. The V gene lost 8 bases and the J gene lost 1 base, with 9 bases spanning the gap. The CDR3 runs to 12 residues. The CDR3 is CASQLGSYEQYF. CDR3 nucleotide sequence: TGTGCCAGCCAACTCGGGTCCTACGAGCAGTACTTC.

The rearrangement links TRBV28 to TRBJ1-6; 8 bases agree with TRBD1. The trim removed 5 bases at V and 5 bases at J, leaving 8 bases unmatched. This CDR3 has 16 amino acids. CDR1 MDHEN and CDR2 SYDVKM come from the germline V gene. The CDR3 DNA follows: TGTGCCAGCAGTCGCGCGACAGGGGAAAATAATTCACCCCTCCACTTT. Amino acids: CASSRATGENNSPLHF.

The genes are TRBV5-1 and TRBJ2-1; tentatively, D is TRBD2 (6 bases). This CDR3 has 14 residues. Germline CDR1 reads SGHRS; CDR2 reads YFSETQ. The germline V and J ends were trimmed by 0 bases and 6 bases, with 10 bases remaining between them. Here the CDR3 DNA reads TGCGCCAGCAGCTTGGGGGGGACTTTCAATGAGCAGTTCTTC. As protein: CASSLGGTFNEQFF.

For this clone: The identical CDR3 is also encoded by other nucleotide sequences in the sample. The chain links TRBV28 to TRBJ1-2, with a tentative D call TRBD1 (5 bases). CDR3 length: 12 amino acids. Trimming cost V 6 bases and J 5 bases, with 10 bases left between them. Germline loops: CDR1 MDHEN, CDR2 SYDVKM. The CDR3: CASSWQGYGYTF. The CDR3 DNA follows: TGTGCCAGCAGCTGGCAGGGTTATGGCTACACCTTC.

The chain recombines TRBV13 with TRBJ2-7; 7 nucleotides line up with TRBD2. Losses at the gene ends were 0 bases for V and 6 bases for J; bases not matched to a gene: 8. Per germline, CDR1 PRHDT and CDR2 FYEKMQ (reference sequence). This CDR3 contains 15 residues. CDR3 residues: CASSLGERGGGEQYF. DNA of the CDR3: TGTGCCAGCAGCTTAGGCGAGCGGGGTGGAGGCGAGCAGTACTTC.

J is TRBJ2-7 and V is TRBV18; 9 bases map to TRBD2. J was trimmed by 5 bases and V by 0 bases; bases with no gene match: 5. The germline gives CDR1 KGHSH, CDR2 LQKENI. The CDR3 runs to 15 residues. CDR3 region: CASSPPLAGSNEQYF. The CDR3 nucleotides read TGTGCCAGCTCACCACCGCTAGCGGGATCTAACGAGCAGTACTTC.

The sample holds a few counts of this clone. This chain links TRBV7-9 with TRBJ2-7, with D maybe TRBD2 (5 bases). V lost 6 bases, J lost 4 bases, and 10 bases lay in between. CDR1 is SEHNR and CDR2 is FQNEAQ in the germline V gene (reference sequence). The CDR3 loop spans 12 amino acids. This CDR3 reads CASREGTYEQYF. The CDR3, as DNA: TGTGCCAGCAGAGAGGGCACGTACGAGCAGTACTTC.

The V call is TRBV9, the J call TRBJ2-7, with 9 bases fitting TRBD1. CDR3 length: 14 amino acids. Trimming removed 3 bases from V and 4 bases from J; junction bases left unmatched: 5. Per germline, CDR1 SGDLS and CDR2 YYNGEE. Written as DNA, the CDR3 is TGTGCCAGCAGCGCAGGGACAGGGTATTACGAGCAGTACTTC. Translated, it gives CASSAGTGYYEQYF.

The chain carries TRBV27 and TRBJ1-1, with no clear D. The V end lost 5 bases, the J end lost 4 bases, and 29 bases lay between the germline ends. CDR1 is MNHEY, CDR2 SMNVEV, per germline (reference sequence). The CDR3 runs 19 residues. The CDR3 is CASSPSSGEVSLSGTEAFF. The CDR3 bases are TGTGCCAGCAGTCCCTCCTCCGGGGAAGTCTCTCTCTCTGGCACTGAAGCTTTCTTT.

The genes are TRBV28 and TRBJ2-3, with TRBD1 as a possible D gene (6 bases). CDR1 is MDHEN, CDR2 SYDVKM, per germline. This CDR3 has 16 amino acids. Trimming cost V 3 bases and J 0 bases, with 13 bases left between them. DNA of the CDR3: TGTGCCAGCAGTTTCCAAATCGGGACAAGCACAGATACGCAGTATTTT. This encodes CASSFQIGTSTDTQYF.

J is TRBJ2-7 and V is TRBV11-2; D gene unclear. Germline V CDR1 and CDR2: SGHAT, FQNNGV. The CDR3 contains 13 residues. V shed 5 bases and J shed 3 bases, with 11 bases lying between them. CDR3 in amino acids: CASSPGSYYEQYF. For the CDR3, the DNA is TGTGCCAGCAGCCCCGGTAGCTACTACGAGCAGTACTTC.

The rearrangement uses TRBV3-1 (or the pseudogene TRBV3-2) and TRBJ2-7; no clear D gene. This CDR3 spans 11 amino acids. V lost 2 bases and J 4 bases, leaving 3 bases between the germline ends. Germline V gene sequence: CDR1 LGHDT, CDR2 YNNKEL (reference sequence). The CDR3 here is CASSQLYEQYF. As DNA, the CDR3 is TGTGCCAGCAGCCAACTGTACGAGCAGTACTTC.

The CDR3 loop reads CASRRGTGVEAFF. For the CDR3, the DNA is TGTGCCAGCAGGCGCGGGACAGGCGTAGAAGCTTTCTTT. The chain employs TRBV6-5 and TRBJ1-1; 8 bases line up with TRBD1. V was clipped by 6 bases and J by 8 bases; unmatched bases: 8. The CDR3 has 13 residues. Germline values: CDR1 MNHEY, CDR2 SVGAGI.

The chain uses TRBV5-4 and TRBJ1-1; TRBD1 might be the D (6 bases). The V gene lost 3 bases and the J gene lost 2 bases, with 14 bases spanning the gap. Looked up from germline, CDR1 is SGHNT and CDR2 is YYREEE (reference sequence). The CDR3 is 15 amino acids. CDR3 in amino acids: CASSSKQGKNTEAFF. CDR3 nucleotides: TGTGCCAGCAGCTCTAAACAGGGAAAAAACACTGAAGCTTTCTTT.

The chain is built from TRBV6-5 and TRBJ1-2; D call uncertain. This CDR3 region has 12 residues. Deletions cut 7 bases from V and 7 bases from J, with 13 bases between. The germline gives CDR1 MNHEY, CDR2 SVGAGI. DNA of the CDR3: TGTGCCAGCAAGGGCGGGAAAAGTGGCTACACCTTC. Translated: CASKGGKSGYTF.

The chain carries TRBV11-2 and TRBJ2-7, with 15 bases identical to TRBD2. With 2 bases clipped from V and 6 bases from J, the junction kept 5 bases outside the gene matches. The germline V gene has CDR1 SGHAT and CDR2 FQNNGV. The CDR3 length is 16 residues. The CDR3 DNA reads TGTGCCAGCAGCTTATGGGGACTAGCGGGAGGAAGCGAGCAGTACTTC. Protein product: CASSLWGLAGGSEQYF.

The rearrangement uses TRBV3-1 (or the pseudogene TRBV3-2) and TRBJ2-7, with 8 bases lining up with TRBD2. CDR3 length: 15 amino acids. Germline V gene data show CDR1 as LGHDT and CDR2 as YNNKEL (reference sequence). V shed 5 bases, J shed 0 bases, and the junction held 6 bases outside the gene matches. This chain's CDR3 is CASSNPSGGSYEQYF. The CDR3 DNA reads TGTGCCAGCAGCAACCCAAGCGGGGGCTCCTACGAGCAGTACTTC.